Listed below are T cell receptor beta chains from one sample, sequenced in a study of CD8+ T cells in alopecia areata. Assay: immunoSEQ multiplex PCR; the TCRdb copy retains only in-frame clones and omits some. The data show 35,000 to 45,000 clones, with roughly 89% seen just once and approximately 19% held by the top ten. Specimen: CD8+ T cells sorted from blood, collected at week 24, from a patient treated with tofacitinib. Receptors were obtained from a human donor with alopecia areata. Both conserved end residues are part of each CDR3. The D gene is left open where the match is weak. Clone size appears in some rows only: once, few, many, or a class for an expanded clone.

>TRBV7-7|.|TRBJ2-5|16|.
TGTGCTAGCAGCTTAGATGTGTCAGGAGATCAAGAGACCCAGTACTTC
CASSLDVSGDQETQYF
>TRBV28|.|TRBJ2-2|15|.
TGTGCCAGCAGTTCGCTAGGACAGTTGTCCGGGGAGCTGTTTTTT
CASSSLGQLSGELFF
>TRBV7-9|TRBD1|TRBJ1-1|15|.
TGTGCCAGCAGCTTATCTCCGGGACAGCCAACTGAAGCTTTCTTT
CASSLSPGQPTEAFF
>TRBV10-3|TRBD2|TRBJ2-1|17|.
TGTGCCATCAGACCCGGGACTAGCGGGGGGCACTACAATGAGCAGTTCTTC
CAIRPGTSGGHYNEQFF
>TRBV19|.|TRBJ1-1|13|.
TGTGCCAGTAGTATCGGTGGTAACACTGAAGCTTTCTTT
CASSIGGNTEAFF
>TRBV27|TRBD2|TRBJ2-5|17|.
TGTGCCAGCAGTTTATCATGGACTAGCGGGGGCCAAGAGACCCAGTACTTC
CASSLSWTSGGQETQYF
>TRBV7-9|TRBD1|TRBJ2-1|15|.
TGTGCCAGCAGCTCACCCCAGGGGGCGGGGAATGAGCAGTTCTTC
CASSSPQGAGNEQFF
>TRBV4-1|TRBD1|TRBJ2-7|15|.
TGCGCCAGCAGCCTGCGTCGGGACAGTGAATACGAGCAGTACTTC
CASSLRRDSEYEQYF
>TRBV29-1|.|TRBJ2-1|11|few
TGCAGCGTTCCAGGACGGTCCCGGCAGTTCTTC
CSVPGRSRQFF
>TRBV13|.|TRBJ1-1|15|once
TGTGCCAGCAGCCCATCCTCAGGGTGGGGGACTGAAGCTTTCTTT
CASSPSSGWGTEAFF
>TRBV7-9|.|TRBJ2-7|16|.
TGTGCCAGCAGCTTAATGGGCCTAAGGGACTCCTACGAGCAGTACTTC
CASSLMGLRDSYEQYF
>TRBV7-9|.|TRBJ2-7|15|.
TGTGCCAGCACCTTGAGCCGGGACAACTCCTACGAGCAGTACTTC
CASTLSRDNSYEQYF
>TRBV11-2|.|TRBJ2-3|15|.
TGTGCCAGCAGCTTATCCAGGGCTAGCACAGATACGCAGTATTTT
CASSLSRASTDTQYF
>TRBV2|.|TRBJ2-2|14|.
TGTGCCAGCAGTGTTGAGACTACGGACAGGGAGCTGTTTTTT
CASSVETTDRELFF
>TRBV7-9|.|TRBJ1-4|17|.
TGTGCCAGCAGCCTTTTAGCTGCCGGCAGGGGCAATGAAAAACTGTTTTTT
CASSLLAAGRGNEKLFF
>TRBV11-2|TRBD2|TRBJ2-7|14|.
TGTGCCAGCAGGCCCGGACTAGTCTCCTACGAGCAGTACTTC
CASRPGLVSYEQYF
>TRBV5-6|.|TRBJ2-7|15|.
TGTGCCAGCAGCTTGGGCCGCGGGGTCTCCTACGAGCAGTACTTC
CASSLGRGVSYEQYF
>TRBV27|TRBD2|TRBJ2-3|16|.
TGTGCCAGCAGTTTAACACTAGCGGGGCTGGGGGTTACGCAGTATTTT
CASSLTLAGLGVTQYF